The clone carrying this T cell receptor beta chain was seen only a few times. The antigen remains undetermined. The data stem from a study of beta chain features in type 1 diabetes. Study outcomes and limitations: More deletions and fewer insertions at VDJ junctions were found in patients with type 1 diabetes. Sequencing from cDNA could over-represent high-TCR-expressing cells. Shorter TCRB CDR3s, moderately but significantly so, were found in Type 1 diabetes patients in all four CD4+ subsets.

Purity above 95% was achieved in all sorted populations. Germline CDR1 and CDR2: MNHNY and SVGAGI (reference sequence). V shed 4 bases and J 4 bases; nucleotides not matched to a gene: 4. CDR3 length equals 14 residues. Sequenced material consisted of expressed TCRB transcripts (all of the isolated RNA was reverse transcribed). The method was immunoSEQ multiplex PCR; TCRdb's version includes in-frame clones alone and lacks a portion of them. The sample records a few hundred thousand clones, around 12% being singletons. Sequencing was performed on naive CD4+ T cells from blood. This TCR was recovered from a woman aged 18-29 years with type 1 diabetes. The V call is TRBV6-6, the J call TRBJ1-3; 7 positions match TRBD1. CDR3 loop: CASSSGGRGNTIYF. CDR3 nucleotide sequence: TGTGCCAGCAGTTCAGGGGGACGAGGAAACACCATATATTTT.